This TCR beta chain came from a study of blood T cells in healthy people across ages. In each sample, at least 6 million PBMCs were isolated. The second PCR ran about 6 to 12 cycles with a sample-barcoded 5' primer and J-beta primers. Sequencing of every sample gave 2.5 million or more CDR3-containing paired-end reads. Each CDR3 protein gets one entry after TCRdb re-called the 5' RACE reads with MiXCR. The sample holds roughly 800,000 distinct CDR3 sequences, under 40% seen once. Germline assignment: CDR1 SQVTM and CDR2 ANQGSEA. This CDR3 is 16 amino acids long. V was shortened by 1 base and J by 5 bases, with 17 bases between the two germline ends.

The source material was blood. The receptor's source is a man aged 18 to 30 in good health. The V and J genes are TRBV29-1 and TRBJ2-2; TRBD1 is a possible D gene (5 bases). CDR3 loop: CSVEGVQGERTGELFF. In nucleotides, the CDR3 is TGCAGCGTTGAAGGGGTTCAGGGTGAGAGGACCGGGGAGCTGTTTTTT.